Described below is a single TCR beta chain sequence and its context. Its antigen specificity is not known. Within one base of it there is no much larger clone, and no base qualities were kept. The data derive from a study of T cells in Graves' hyperthyroidism and ophthalmopathy (dated by TCRdb to between 2017 and 2020). A note on the overall study: Peripheral blood was collected at initial diagnosis, before any treatment. To identify distinguishing TCR V-J signatures, a discovery cohort of some 99 patients was used, comprising fewer than 45 with Graves' ophthalmopathy and some 60 with stable Graves' hyperthyroidism. For training and testing, the 110 or so patients in the discovery cohort were randomly divided in a 7:3 ratio. According to the paper, TCR Vbeta CDR3 sequencing was carried out on roughly 130 peripheral blood samples, which came from approximately 43 ophthalmopathy, around 75 hyperthyroidism and approximately 17 progressor patients. Whether ophthalmopathy could be predicted prospectively was tested in an independent validation cohort made up of fewer than 20 hyperthyroidism patients plus 17 patients who later progressed to ophthalmopathy. Once sampling was done, hyperthyroidism patients were given methimazole at a starting dose of 30 mg daily, whereas ophthalmopathy patients were given high-dose intravenous methylprednisolone. The study also compared thyroid tissue and blood T-cell repertoires from about 6 Graves' hyperthyroidism patients.

Amplification of TCR beta CDR3 regions was carried out from RNA transcripts. The first round of RT-PCR for the TCR CDR3 was performed with the HTBI primer set and the Qiagen OneStep RT-PCR kit. Libraries were constructed in a second round of multiplex PCR, after which size selection and purification were carried out. Sequencing of the libraries was done on an Illumina HiSeq2000 using paired-end 100 bp reads. Concerning the study's data processing: SOAPnuke was used to process the raw data, removing reads that contained adapters or uncalled bases, had a mean Phred below 15, or lacked an exact match to the constant primer or identifier. High-quality paired reads were merged using COPE v1.2.5, and each unique nucleotide sequence was defined as a clonotype. MiTCR v1.1 was used to align clonotypes to the IMGT TRBV, TRBD and TRBJ reference segments. Only V-J combinations with frequency above 0.0001, covering about 99% of repertoires, were analysed. A TCS score was defined as the ratio between F50 (clonal expansion) and ExV (chaos), using BLOSUM62-based TCRdist between CDR3 peptides within each V-J. Welch's t-statistics and random forest reduced several hundred V-J features to about 13, which were used in a naive Bayes classifier (R e1071). The public reads were run again by TCRdb, first through fastp at Q25 and then through MiXCR, and only productive beta chains were kept. Rows with a matching CDR3 protein are joined into one entry that keeps the most common DNA and genes. TCRdb assigned the V and J calls; the authors' analysis was not used. The table for this sample lists 280,000 or so distinct CDR3 sequences; 25% of them were counted only once. The ten largest clones represent 25% to 30% of the sample.

From its cysteine to its phenylalanine, the CDR3 spans 14 amino acids. The read is trimmed to its CDR3 DNA, 42 bases read in frame from base 1. V and J are trimmed by 1 base and 4 bases, and the gene matches miss 2 bases of the junction. Looking up the germline V gene yields CDR1 MDHEN and CDR2 SYDVKM. Summary of the overall study and its limitations: A 13 V-J signature model separated ophthalmopathy from stable hyperthyroidism, with roughly 88% sensitivity and roughly 84% specificity in cross-validation and 80%/75% in testing. Sample size was not statistically predetermined, and investigators were not blinded to group allocation. During validation, the model predicted progression to ophthalmopathy a median of approximately 7 months ahead of onset, with 60% to 71% sensitivity and 72.22% specificity. Most expanded thyroid clonotypes (frequency above 0.001) were also found in blood, which suggests that blood repertoires may mirror thyroid immune responses.

The hyperthyroidism patients were between 18 and 65 years old and newly diagnosed, with a disease duration of less than 2 months. Patients with uncontrolled infections, other autoimmune diseases, pregnancy or lactation were excluded. Clinical symptoms, serum thyroxine and TRAb, thyroid ultrasound, and orbital computed tomography formed the basis for the diagnoses. Blood from progressor patients was collected at the time of first diagnosis with hyperthyroidism, before any ophthalmopathy symptoms had appeared. PBMCs were isolated from approximately 10 ml of fresh peripheral blood by Ficoll-Paque density gradient centrifugation. Progressor patients were defined as those initially diagnosed with Graves' hyperthyroidism in whom ophthalmopathy developed during follow-up. Trizol reagent was used to extract total RNA, and RNA quality was then checked on an Agilent 2100 Bioanalyzer.

This receptor was taken from a middle-aged man with Graves' hyperthyroidism that later progressed to Graves' ophthalmopathy. The sequencing sample was made of blood. Recombination joined TRBV28 with TRBJ1-1; 8 bases in between match TRBD1. The DNA sequence is TGTGCCAGCAGTTTATACGGGACAGGCACTGAAGCTTTCTTT. It specifies CASSLYGTGTEAFF.